These 13 T cell receptor beta chains were all obtained from the same sample, sequenced in a study of post-analysis software for immune sequencing data. Study results and limitations: Controls showed lower frequencies than patients for 5 or 6 TRBV segments, and TRBV5-6, TRBV5-1 and TRBV20-1 were among these.

Antigens for these TCRs are unknown. Carried by the TCR beta cDNA libraries were unique molecular identifiers. Via MiXCR, TCRdb re-called the PCR reads, giving one row per CDR3 protein. The profile shows 600,000 to 700,000 distinct CDR3 sequences, around 60% of them singletons. The sample was blood. Receptors were obtained from a girl aged 2-10 years with multiple sclerosis.

The chain uses TRBV29-1 and TRBJ2-1; 8 nucleotides agree with TRBD2. This CDR3 contains 15 residues. J gave up 7 bases and V 0 bases, and 8 bases lay outside the gene matches. Germline V lookup: CDR1 SQVTM, CDR2 ANQGSEA. CDR3 coding DNA: TGCAGCGTTGAAGATACTCGGGAGGGCCAGAATGAGCAGTTCTTC. Translation gives CSVEDTREGQNEQFF.

The chain employs TRBV11-2 and TRBJ2-5, with 9 bases lining up with TRBD1. CDR1 SGHAT and CDR2 FQNNGV come from the germline V gene. V shed 0 bases, J shed 5 bases, and the junction held 7 bases outside the gene matches. The CDR3 length is 16 residues. This CDR3 reads CASSLELGQGVETQYF. The CDR3 DNA sequence: TGTGCCAGCAGCTTAGAATTGGGACAGGGAGTGGAGACCCAGTACTTC.

The chain couples TRBV29-1 to TRBJ2-7; tentatively, D is TRBD2 (7 bases). This CDR3 has 14 residues. The germline V and J ends were trimmed by 7 bases and 1 base, with 17 bases remaining between them. Per germline, CDR1 SQVTM and CDR2 ANQGSEA. The CDR3 sequence is CSAGGQEESYEQYF. The CDR3 nucleotides are TGCAGCGCCGGGGGGCAGGAGGAATCCTACGAGCAGTACTTC.

The rearrangement links TRBV7-9 to TRBJ2-1, with 7 bases lining up with TRBD1. After removal of 4 bases from V and 4 bases from J, the junction contained 7 bases not matched to a gene. The CDR3 length is 15 residues. From germline, CDR1 is SEHNR and CDR2 FQNEAQ (reference sequence). CDR3 in amino acids: CASSSHGQVYNEQFF. The CDR3, as DNA: TGTGCCAGCAGCTCCCATGGACAGGTTTACAATGAGCAGTTCTTC.

This clonotype has only a few counts. This chain links TRBV6-5 with TRBJ1-1; maybe TRBD1 (6 bases). Germline V gene lookup returns CDR1 MNHEY and CDR2 SVGAGI. The germline V and J ends were trimmed by 6 bases and 1 base, with 12 bases remaining between them. This CDR3 is built from 14 residues. CDR3 coding DNA: TGTGCCAGCAGCCAAATCAGGGGGAACACTGAAGCTTTCTTT. Amino acids: CASSQIRGNTEAFF.

This clonotype occurred a few times. The V and J genes are TRBV3-1 and TRBJ1-2, with TRBD1 matching 8 bases. CDR1 LGHDT and CDR2 YNNKEL come from the germline V gene (reference sequence). V trimming: 3 bases; J trimming: 4 bases; junction bases outside the gene matches: 7. This CDR3 contains 15 residues. The CDR3 here is CASSHAGGLGYGYTF. Written as DNA, the CDR3 is TGTGCCAGCAGCCACGCAGGGGGCCTCGGCTATGGCTACACCTTC.

The chain carries TRBV20-1 and TRBJ1-1; D might be TRBD1 (5 bases). The germline CDR1 and CDR2 sequences are DFQATT and SNEGSKA (reference sequence). V lost 5 bases to trimming and J lost 5 bases, with 18 bases between them. The CDR3 spans 14 residues. The CDR3 DNA sequence: TGCAGTGCTCCCCGGGACTATCAGAGGACTGAAGCTTTCTTT. Protein sequence: CSAPRDYQRTEAFF.

J is TRBJ2-1 and V is TRBV4-1; 14 bases agree with TRBD2. The CDR3 covers 17 residues. The V segment lost 3 bases and the J segment 7 bases; nucleotides outside the gene matches: 8. Germline V gives CDR1 MGHRA, CDR2 YSYEKL. The CDR3 loop is CASSHGWGLAGENEQFF. CDR3 nucleotide sequence: TGCGCCAGCAGCCACGGCTGGGGACTAGCGGGAGAAAATGAGCAGTTCTTC.

The CDR3 loop is CASSPLILAPYGYTF. For the CDR3, the DNA is TGTGCCAGCAGTCCCCTTATCCTTGCCCCTTATGGCTACACCTTC. V is TRBV6-5 and J is TRBJ1-2, with no clear D. CDR3 length equals 15 residues. Trimming pared 5 bases from V and 5 bases from J, leaving 18 bases between. The V gene's germline CDR1 is MNHEY and CDR2 SVGAGI.

This clonotype showed up just once. The V call is TRBV4-1, the J call TRBJ2-1; a weak D match, TRBD2 (5 bases). Germline V gene data show CDR1 as MGHRA and CDR2 as YSYEKL. The V gene lost 0 bases and the J gene lost 7 bases, with 13 bases spanning the gap. This CDR3 spans 15 amino acids. The CDR3 DNA reads as TGCGCCAGCAGCCAAGATCCATCAAGGAGGAATGAGCAGTTCTTC. The encoded protein is CASSQDPSRRNEQFF.

The chain uses TRBV30 and TRBJ1-2, with unresolved D. The CDR3 covers 11 residues. V was clipped by 6 bases and J by 1 base, with 6 bases between them. CDR1 and CDR2 (germline): GTSNPN, SVGIG (reference sequence). CDR3 nucleotide sequence: TGTGCCTGCACCGATAACTATGGCTACACCTTC. Protein: CACTDNYGYTF.

This clonotype has more than one count but fewer than ten. The V gene is TRBV12-3 or TRBV12-4, the J gene TRBJ2-6; D possibly matches TRBD1 or TRBD2 (5 bases each). V lost 4 bases to trimming and J lost 0 bases, with 16 bases between them. The CDR3 is 18 residues long. The CDR3 sequence: CASSWDPTGDSGANVLTF. The CDR3 region has the DNA TGTGCCAGCAGTTGGGACCCAACAGGAGACTCTGGGGCCAACGTCCTGACTTTC.

The chain joins TRBV20-1 to TRBJ1-1; no reliable D call. CDR3 length: 14 residues. V lost 0 bases, J lost 1 base, and 9 bases lay in between. The germline CDR1 and CDR2 sequences are DFQATT and SNEGSKA (reference sequence). The CDR3 here is CSARDRVTNTEAFF. The CDR3, as DNA: TGCAGTGCTAGAGATAGGGTTACGAACACTGAAGCTTTCTTT.